The clone carrying this TCR beta chain was observed at least ten times. The data derive from a study of response to subunit inactivated influenza vaccine. The CDR3 totals 13 residues. Losses at the gene ends were 8 bases for V and 1 base for J; bases not matched to a gene: 4. CDR1 and CDR2 (germline): SQVTM, ANQGSEA. TCRdb called the RT-PCR reads again in MiXCR, with one record for every CDR3 protein. The top ten hold 12% of the sample, which has 160,000 or so distinct CDR3 sequences, about a tenth seen once. The chain uses TRBV29-1 and TRBJ1-1, with 10 positions matching TRBD1. The clonotype originates from a man over 45 who received an inactivated influenza vaccine. Material: non-naive T cells sorted from PBMCs, obtained more than 35 days after vaccination. CDR3 sequence (DNA): TGCAGCATCGACAGGGGGCCGAACACTGAAGCTTTCTTT. Its protein is CSIDRGPNTEAFF.